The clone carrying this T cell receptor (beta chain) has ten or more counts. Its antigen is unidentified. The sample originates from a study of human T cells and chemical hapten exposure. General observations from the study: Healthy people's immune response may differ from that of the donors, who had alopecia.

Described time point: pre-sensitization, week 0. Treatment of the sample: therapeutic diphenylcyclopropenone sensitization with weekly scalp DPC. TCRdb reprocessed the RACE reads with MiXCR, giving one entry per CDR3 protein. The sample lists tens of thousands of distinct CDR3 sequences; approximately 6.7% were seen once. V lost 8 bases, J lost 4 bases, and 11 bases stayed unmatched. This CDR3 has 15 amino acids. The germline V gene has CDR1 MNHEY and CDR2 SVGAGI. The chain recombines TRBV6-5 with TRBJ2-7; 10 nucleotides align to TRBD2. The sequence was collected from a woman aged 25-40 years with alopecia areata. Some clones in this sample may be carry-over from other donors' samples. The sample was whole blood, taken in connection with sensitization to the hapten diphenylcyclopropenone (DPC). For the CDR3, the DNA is TGTGCCAGCTTAAGCGGGGGGGCCGCTCCGTACGAGCAGTACTTC. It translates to CASLSGGAAPYEQYF.